This TCR beta chain emerged from a study of tumour-infiltrating T cells in Burkitt lymphoma. Whole-study context: Productive clonality predicted overall and progression-free survival.

Assay used: immunoSEQ multiplex PCR; TCRdb lists only in-frame clones, some missing. The sample has 600 to 800 clones, around nine tenths seen once. V was cut by 8 bases and J by 5 bases, with 21 bases left in between. The length of the CDR3 is 15 residues. Germline V lookup: CDR1 MNHNS, CDR2 SASEGT. The receptor was isolated from a human donor with diffuse large B-cell lymphoma. J is TRBJ1-1 and V is TRBV6-1; weak D call: TRBD1 (5 bases). The specimen was tumor tissue. The CDR3 coding sequence is TGTGCCAGCGCGGGGTGGGGAGTGGGGGGGACTGAAGCTTTCTTT. This encodes CASAGWGVGGTEAFF.